This entry describes one T cell receptor beta chain. The antigen remains undetermined. Treatment denoted: 19 received Ad26.COV2.S at low or high dose, single or two shots; about 5 received placebo; per-sample allocation not given. All samples were drawn on day 63, counting from the first vaccine or placebo injection. The administered vaccine (an Ad26 vector) expressed Wuhan-strain SARS-CoV-2 spike. Using immunoSEQ multiplex PCR, the repertoire was profiled, and TCRdb retains in-frame clones only, with some absent. The sample has approximately 240,000 clones, around 89% seen once. This sample is drawn from a study of Ad26.COV2.S vaccination and SARS-CoV-2 variants. On the study more broadly: Dosing was one shot or two shots 56 days apart. Study results and limitations: TCR breadth and depth estimates may have understated total T cell responses. Those who received the vaccine showed greater spike-specific TCR breadth than those given placebo.

This CDR3 contains 14 residues. Germline-derived CDR1 and CDR2 are LGHDT and YNNKEL (reference sequence). With 0 bases removed from V and 8 bases from J, the gap between germline ends came to 13 bases. This receptor was identified in a person aged 18-65 years who received the Ad26.COV2.S COVID-19 vaccine or a placebo. This material consisted of peripheral blood, taken in a trial of Ad26.COV2.S vaccine versus placebo. This chain uses TRBV3-1 (or the pseudogene TRBV3-2) with TRBJ1-2; possibly TRBD1 for D (5 bases). CDR3 sequence reads: CASSQEFGGDGYTF. CDR3 bases: TGTGCCAGCAGCCAAGAATTCGGGGGGGACGGCTACACCTTC.